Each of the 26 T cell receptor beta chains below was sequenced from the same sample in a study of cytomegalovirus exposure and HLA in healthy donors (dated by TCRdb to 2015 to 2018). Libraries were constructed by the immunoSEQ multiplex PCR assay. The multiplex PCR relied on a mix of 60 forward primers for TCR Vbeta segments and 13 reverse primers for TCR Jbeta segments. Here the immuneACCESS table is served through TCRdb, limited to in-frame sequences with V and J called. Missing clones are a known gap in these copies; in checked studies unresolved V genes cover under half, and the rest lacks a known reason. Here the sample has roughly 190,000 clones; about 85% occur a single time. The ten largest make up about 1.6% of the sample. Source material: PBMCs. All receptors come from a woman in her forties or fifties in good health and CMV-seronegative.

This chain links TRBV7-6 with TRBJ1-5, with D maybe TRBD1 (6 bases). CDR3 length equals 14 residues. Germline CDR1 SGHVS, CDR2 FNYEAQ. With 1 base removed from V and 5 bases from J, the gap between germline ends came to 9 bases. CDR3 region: CASSLEGGYQPQHF. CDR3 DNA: TGTGCCAGCAGCTTAGAGGGGGGGTATCAGCCCCAGCATTTT.

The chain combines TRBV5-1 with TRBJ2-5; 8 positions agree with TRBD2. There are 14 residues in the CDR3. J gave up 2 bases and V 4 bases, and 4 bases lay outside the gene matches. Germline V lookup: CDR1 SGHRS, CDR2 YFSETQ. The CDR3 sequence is CASSPSGFQETQYF. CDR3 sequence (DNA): TGCGCCAGCAGCCCTAGCGGGTTTCAAGAGACCCAGTACTTC.

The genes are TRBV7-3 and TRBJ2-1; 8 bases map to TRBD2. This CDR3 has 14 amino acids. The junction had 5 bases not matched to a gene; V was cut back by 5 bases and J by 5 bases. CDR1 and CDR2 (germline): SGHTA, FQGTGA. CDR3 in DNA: TGTGCCAGCAGCCGGGAGGGCCTCGACAATGAGCAGTTCTTC. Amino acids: CASSREGLDNEQFF. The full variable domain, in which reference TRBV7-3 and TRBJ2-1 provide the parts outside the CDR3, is GAGVSQTPSNKVTEKGKYVELRCDPISGHTALYWYRQSLGQGPEFLIYFQGTGAADDSGLPNDRFFAVRPEGSVSTLKIQRTERGDSAVYLCASSREGLDNEQFFGPGTRLTVL.

The CDR3 region has the DNA TGTGCCATCAGTCCTGGACTAGCGGCTGACAATGAGCAGTTCTTC. Translating it yields CAISPGLAADNEQFF. The chain links TRBV10-3 to TRBJ2-1, with 10 bases aligning to TRBD2. V was pared by 5 bases and J by 5 bases, with 6 bases of the junction left unmatched. Germline CDR1 and CDR2: ENHRY and SYGVKD. The CDR3 extends over 15 amino acids.

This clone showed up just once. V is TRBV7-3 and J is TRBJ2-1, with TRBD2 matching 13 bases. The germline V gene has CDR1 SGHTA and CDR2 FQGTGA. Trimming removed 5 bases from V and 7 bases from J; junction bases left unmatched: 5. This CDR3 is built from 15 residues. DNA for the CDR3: TGTGCCAGCAGCCAAGGGACTAGCGGGGCAAATGAGCAGTTCTTC. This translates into CASSQGTSGANEQFF.

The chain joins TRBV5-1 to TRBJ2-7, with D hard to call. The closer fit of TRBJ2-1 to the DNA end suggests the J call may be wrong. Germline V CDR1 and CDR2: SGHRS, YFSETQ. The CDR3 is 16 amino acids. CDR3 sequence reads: CASSFTAQSTTYEQFF. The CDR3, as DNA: TGCGCCAGCAGCTTTACCGCGCAGAGCACTACTTACGAGCAGTTCTTC.

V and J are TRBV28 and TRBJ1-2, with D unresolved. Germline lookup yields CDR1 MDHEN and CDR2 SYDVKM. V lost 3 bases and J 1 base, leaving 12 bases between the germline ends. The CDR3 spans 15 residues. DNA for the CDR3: TGTGCCAGCAGTTTTTTTACTTGGAGTAACTATGGCTACACCTTC. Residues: CASSFFTWSNYGYTF.

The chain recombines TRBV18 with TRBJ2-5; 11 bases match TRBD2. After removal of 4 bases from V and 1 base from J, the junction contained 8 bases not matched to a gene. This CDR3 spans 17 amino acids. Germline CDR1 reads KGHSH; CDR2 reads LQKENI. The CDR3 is CASSLGTSGGLQETQYF. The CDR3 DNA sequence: TGTGCCAGCTCACTAGGAACTAGCGGGGGCCTCCAAGAGACCCAGTACTTC. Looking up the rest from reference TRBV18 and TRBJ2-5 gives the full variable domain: NAGVMQNPRHLVRRRGQEARLRCSPMKGHSHVYWYRQLPEEGLKFMVYLQKENIIDESGMPKERFSAEFPKEGPSILRIQQVVRGDSAAYFCASSLGTSGGLQETQYFGPGTRLLVL.

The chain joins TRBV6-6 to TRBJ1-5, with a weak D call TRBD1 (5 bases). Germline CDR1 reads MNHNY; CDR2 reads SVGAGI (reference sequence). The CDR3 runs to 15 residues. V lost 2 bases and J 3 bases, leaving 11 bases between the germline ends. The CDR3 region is CASSYPGGINQPQHF. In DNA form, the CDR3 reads TGTGCCAGCAGTTACCCCGGGGGGATCAATCAGCCCCAGCATTTT.

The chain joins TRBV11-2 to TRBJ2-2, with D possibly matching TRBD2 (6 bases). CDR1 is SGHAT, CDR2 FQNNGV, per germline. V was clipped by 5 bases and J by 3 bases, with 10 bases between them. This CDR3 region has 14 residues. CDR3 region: CASSNPGDTGELFF. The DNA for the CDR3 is TGTGCCAGCAGCAACCCGGGGGACACCGGGGAGCTGTTTTTT.

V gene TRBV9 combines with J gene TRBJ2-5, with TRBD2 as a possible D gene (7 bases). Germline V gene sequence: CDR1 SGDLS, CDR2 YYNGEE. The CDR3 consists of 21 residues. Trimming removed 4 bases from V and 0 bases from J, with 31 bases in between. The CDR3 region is CASSPFPTAGELTSDQETQYF. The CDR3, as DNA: TGTGCCAGCAGCCCTTTCCCGACAGCAGGGGAGCTTACTAGCGACCAAGAGACCCAGTACTTC.

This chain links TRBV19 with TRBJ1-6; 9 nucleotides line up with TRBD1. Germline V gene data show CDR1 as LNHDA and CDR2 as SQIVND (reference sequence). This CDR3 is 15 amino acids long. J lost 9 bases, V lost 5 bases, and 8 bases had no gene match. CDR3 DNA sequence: TGTGCCAGTAGTTCCAGGACAGGGGATGCTTCACCCCTCCACTTT. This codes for CASSSRTGDASPLHF.

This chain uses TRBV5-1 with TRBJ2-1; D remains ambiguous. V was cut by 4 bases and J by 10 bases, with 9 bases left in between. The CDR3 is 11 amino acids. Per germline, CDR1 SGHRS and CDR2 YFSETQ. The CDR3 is CASSPAVEQFF. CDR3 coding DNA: TGCGCCAGCAGCCCCGCGGTGGAGCAGTTCTTC.

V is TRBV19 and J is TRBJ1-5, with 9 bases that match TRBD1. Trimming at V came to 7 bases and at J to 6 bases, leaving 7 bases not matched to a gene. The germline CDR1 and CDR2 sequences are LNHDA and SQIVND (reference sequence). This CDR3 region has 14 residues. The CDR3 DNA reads TGTGCCAGTACCCTACAGGGGGCCGTTCAGCCCCAGCATTTT. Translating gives CASTLQGAVQPQHF.

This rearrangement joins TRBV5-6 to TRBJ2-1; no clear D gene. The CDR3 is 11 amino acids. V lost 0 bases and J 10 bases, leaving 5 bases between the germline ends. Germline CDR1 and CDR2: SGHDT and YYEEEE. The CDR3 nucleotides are TGTGCCAGCAGCTTGGACTGGGAGCAGTTCTTC. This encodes CASSLDWEQFF.

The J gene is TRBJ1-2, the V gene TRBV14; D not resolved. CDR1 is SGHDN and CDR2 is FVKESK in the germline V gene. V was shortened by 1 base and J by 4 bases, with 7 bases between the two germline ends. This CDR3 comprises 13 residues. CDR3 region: CASSQGGLYGYTF. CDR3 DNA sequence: TGTGCCAGCAGCCAAGGAGGACTCTATGGCTACACCTTC.

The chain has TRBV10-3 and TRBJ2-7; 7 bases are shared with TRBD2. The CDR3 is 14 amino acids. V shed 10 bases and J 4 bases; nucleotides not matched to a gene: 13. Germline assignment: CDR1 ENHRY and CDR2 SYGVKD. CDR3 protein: CASRRREIPYEQYF. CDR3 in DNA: TGTGCCAGCAGGCGGCGGGAGATACCTTACGAGCAGTACTTC.

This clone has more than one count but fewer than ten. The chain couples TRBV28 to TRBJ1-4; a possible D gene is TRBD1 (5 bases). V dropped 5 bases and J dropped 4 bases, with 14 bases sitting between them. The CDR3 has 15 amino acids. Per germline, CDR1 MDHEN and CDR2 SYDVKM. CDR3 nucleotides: TGTGCCAGCAGTCCCCACACAGGAATTAATGAAAAACTGTTTTTT. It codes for CASSPHTGINEKLFF. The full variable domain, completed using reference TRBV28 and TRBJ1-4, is DVKVTQSSRYLVKRTGEKVFLECVQDMDHENMFWYRQDPGLGLRLIYFSYDVKMKEKGDIPEGYSVSREKKERFSLILESASTNQTSMYLCASSPHTGINEKLFFGSGTQLSVL.

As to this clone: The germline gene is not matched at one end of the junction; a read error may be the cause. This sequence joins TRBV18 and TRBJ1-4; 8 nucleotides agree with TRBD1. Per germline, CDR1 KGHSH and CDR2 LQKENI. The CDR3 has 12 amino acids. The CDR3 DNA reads TGTGCCAGCTCACCAGGCCTGACAGGGGAAGTTTTT. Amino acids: CASSPGLTGEVF.

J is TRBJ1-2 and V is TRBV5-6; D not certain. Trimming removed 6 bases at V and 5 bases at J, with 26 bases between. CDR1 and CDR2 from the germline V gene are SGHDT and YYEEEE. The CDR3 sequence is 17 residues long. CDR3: CASTLGSSTSKEYGYTF. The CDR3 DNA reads TGTGCCAGCACCCTGGGGAGCTCCACTTCGAAAGAGTATGGCTACACCTTC.

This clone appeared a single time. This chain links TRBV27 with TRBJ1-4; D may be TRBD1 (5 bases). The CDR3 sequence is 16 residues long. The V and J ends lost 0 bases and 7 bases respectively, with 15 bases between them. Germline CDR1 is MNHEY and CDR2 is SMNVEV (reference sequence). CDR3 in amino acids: CASSLSIGGAGEKLFF. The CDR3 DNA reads TGTGCCAGCAGTTTATCGATAGGAGGGGCGGGTGAAAAACTGTTTTTT. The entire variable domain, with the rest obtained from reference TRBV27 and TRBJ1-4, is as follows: EAQVTQNPRYLITVTGKKLTVTCSQNMNHEYMSWYRQDPGLGLRQIYYSMNVEVTDKGDVPEGYKVSRKEKRNFPLILESPSPNQTSLYFCASSLSIGGAGEKLFFGSGTQLSVL.

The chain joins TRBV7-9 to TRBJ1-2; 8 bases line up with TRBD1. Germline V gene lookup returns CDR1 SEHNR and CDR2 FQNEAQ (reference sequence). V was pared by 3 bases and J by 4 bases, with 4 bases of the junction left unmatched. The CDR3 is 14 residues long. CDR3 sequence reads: CASSFQGATYGYTF. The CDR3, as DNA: TGTGCCAGCAGCTTCCAGGGGGCGACCTATGGCTACACCTTC. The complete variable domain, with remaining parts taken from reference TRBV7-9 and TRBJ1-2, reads DTGVSQNPRHKITKRGQNVTFRCDPISEHNRLYWYRQTLGQGPEFLTYFQNEAQLEKSRLLSDRFSAERPKGSFSTLEIQRTEQGDSAMYLCASSFQGATYGYTFGSGTRLTVV.

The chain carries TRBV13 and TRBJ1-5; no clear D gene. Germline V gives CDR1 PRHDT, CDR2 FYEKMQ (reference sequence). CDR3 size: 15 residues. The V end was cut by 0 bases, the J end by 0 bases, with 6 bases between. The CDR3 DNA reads TGTGCCAGCAGCTTAGGCAGGTTTAGCAATCAGCCCCAGCATTTT. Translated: CASSLGRFSNQPQHF.

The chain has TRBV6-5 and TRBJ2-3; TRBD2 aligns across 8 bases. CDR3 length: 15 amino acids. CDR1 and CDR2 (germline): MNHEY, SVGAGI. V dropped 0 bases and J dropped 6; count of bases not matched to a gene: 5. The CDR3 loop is CASSYSRPSGDTQYF. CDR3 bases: TGTGCCAGCAGTTACTCGAGGCCTAGCGGGGATACGCAGTATTTT.

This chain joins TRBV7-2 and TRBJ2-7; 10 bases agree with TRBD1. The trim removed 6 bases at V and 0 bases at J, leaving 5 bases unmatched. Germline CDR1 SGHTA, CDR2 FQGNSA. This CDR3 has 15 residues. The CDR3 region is CASSNRDRGSYEQYF. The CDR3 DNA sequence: TGTGCCAGCAGTAACCGGGACAGGGGCTCCTACGAGCAGTACTTC.

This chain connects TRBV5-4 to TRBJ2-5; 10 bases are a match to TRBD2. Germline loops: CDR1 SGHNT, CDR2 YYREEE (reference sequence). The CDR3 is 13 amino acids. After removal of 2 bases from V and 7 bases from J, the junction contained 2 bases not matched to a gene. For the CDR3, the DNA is TGTGCCAGCAGCTTAGCGGGAGGGGGGACCCAGTACTTC. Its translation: CASSLAGGGTQYF.